Presented here are 26 T cell receptor beta chains from one specimen sequenced in a study of blood T cell repertoires in COVID-19. The data were produced by immunoSEQ multiplex PCR, yet TCRdb's version contains in-frame clones alone and is incomplete. Among fewer than 350,000 clones, approximately 86% were seen once, and the ten largest hold about 10%. The sample taken for sequencing was peripheral blood. These receptor sequences come from a man aged 35-49 years with active or convalescent COVID-19.

This sequence joins TRBV7-3 and TRBJ2-1; TRBD2 agrees at 7 bases. Trimming removed 8 bases from V and 3 bases from J; junction bases left unmatched: 7. Germline V gene data show CDR1 as SGHTA and CDR2 as FQGTGA. The CDR3 contains 14 residues. The chain's CDR3 is CASSSGTFYNEQFF. For the CDR3, the DNA is TGTGCCAGCTCCAGCGGGACCTTCTACAATGAGCAGTTCTTC.

V usage is TRBV24-1 and J usage is TRBJ2-7; 7 bases fit TRBD1. Germline-derived CDR1 and CDR2 are KGHDR and SFDVKD. The CDR3 spans 14 residues. The trim removed 2 bases at V and 3 bases at J, leaving 3 bases unmatched. The CDR3 protein is CATSDSRTGYEQYF. DNA of the CDR3: TGTGCCACCAGTGATTCCAGGACAGGCTACGAGCAGTACTTC.

The gene calls are TRBV18 and TRBJ2-7; no clear D gene. Germline CDR1 and CDR2: KGHSH and LQKENI. The CDR3 contains 12 residues. V gave up 5 bases and J gave up 2 bases, with 7 bases separating them. The CDR3 region has the DNA TGTGCCAGCTCATCCTTAGCCTACGAGCAGTACTTC. Its protein product is CASSSLAYEQYF.

This chain uses TRBV10-3 with TRBJ2-3; 8 nucleotides agree with TRBD2. Germline CDR1 and CDR2: ENHRY and SYGVKD. With 2 bases clipped from V and 1 base from J, the junction kept 5 bases outside the gene matches. CDR3 length: 16 amino acids. CDR3 sequence: CAISEGKTSGTDTQYF. CDR3 sequence (DNA): TGTGCCATCAGTGAGGGGAAGACTAGCGGCACAGATACGCAGTATTTT.

This chain connects TRBV7-9 to TRBJ2-1; unclear D gene. Looked up from germline, CDR1 is SEHNR and CDR2 is FQNEAQ (reference sequence). This CDR3 region has 15 residues. The ends were cut back, 5 bases at V and 0 bases at J, with 11 bases in the middle. For the CDR3, the DNA is TGTGCCAGCAGCCCTACTCCGAGCTCCTACAATGAGCAGTTCTTC. Translating gives CASSPTPSSYNEQFF.

As DNA, the CDR3 is TGTGCCACCAGCGCTCCCCAGGGGCTCTATGGCTACACCTTC. Translation: CATSAPQGLYGYTF. The V and J genes are TRBV15 and TRBJ1-2; D perhaps matches TRBD1 (6 bases). Trimming removed 5 bases from V and 4 bases from J, with 14 bases in between. Per germline, CDR1 LNHNV and CDR2 YYDKDF (reference sequence). This CDR3 is 14 amino acids long.

The chain's CDR3 is CASSPPGQGGLALHF. CDR3 DNA: TGTGCCAGCAGCCCTCCGGGACAGGGGGGTCTAGCCCTCCACTTT. The chain employs TRBV3-1 (or the pseudogene TRBV3-2) and TRBJ1-6; 11 bases match TRBD1. This CDR3 contains 15 residues. V gave up 4 bases and J gave up 14 bases; unmatched junction bases: 10. From germline, CDR1 is LGHDT and CDR2 YNNKEL (reference sequence).

The chain links TRBV29-1 to TRBJ1-1; TRBD1 matches 8 bases. V lost 8 bases, J lost 2 bases, and 7 bases stayed unmatched. The V gene's germline CDR1 is SQVTM and CDR2 ANQGSEA. CDR3 length equals 13 residues. The chain's CDR3 is CSPWTGSNTEAFF. Written as DNA, the CDR3 is TGCAGCCCGTGGACAGGGTCCAACACTGAAGCTTTCTTT.

V is TRBV6-5 and J is TRBJ2-7; perhaps TRBD2 as D (6 bases). Trimming took 6 bases from V and 4 from J, leaving 16 bases between them. CDR1 MNHEY and CDR2 SVGAGI come from the germline V gene. The CDR3 runs 14 residues. The CDR3 DNA sequence: TGTGCCAGCAGAACCCCCGGGACTTTGTACGAGCAGTACTTC. Its translation is CASRTPGTLYEQYF.

J is TRBJ2-7 and V is TRBV11-3; 7 bases are shared with TRBD1. CDR3 size: 16 residues. Germline V gives CDR1 SGHNT, CDR2 YENEEA. After removal of 5 bases from V and 4 bases from J, the junction contained 14 bases not matched to a gene. The CDR3 spells CASSVRQGFDQYEQYF. DNA of the CDR3: TGTGCCAGCAGCGTCAGACAGGGCTTCGACCAATACGAGCAGTACTTC.

This chain links TRBV10-3 with TRBJ2-5; 9 bases match TRBD1. Germline assignment: CDR1 ENHRY and CDR2 SYGVKD. The CDR3 runs 14 residues. Unmatched junction bases numbered 1, after V lost 3 bases and J lost 2 bases. Written as DNA, the CDR3 is TGTGCCATCAGTGAAGGGACAGGGCAAGAGACCCAGTACTTC. Translation gives CAISEGTGQETQYF.

The CDR3 bases are TGTGCCAGTAGTGGGGCAGCCTCTGGAAACACCATATATTTT. Protein sequence: CASSGAASGNTIYF. This chain links TRBV19 with TRBJ1-3; the D gene is possibly TRBD1 (5 bases). The CDR3 spans 14 residues. With 5 bases removed from V and 0 bases from J, the gap between germline ends came to 8 bases. Germline lookup yields CDR1 LNHDA and CDR2 SQIVND (reference sequence).

This rearrangement joins TRBV11-3 to TRBJ1-2, with no clear D. This CDR3 comprises 16 residues. V lost 0 bases and J lost 4, with 15 bases in between. Looked up from germline, CDR1 is SGHNT and CDR2 is YENEEA. CDR3 in DNA: TGTGCCAGCAGCTTAGATTGGAGCTCTCGGGGCTATGGCTACACCTTC. Amino acids: CASSLDWSSRGYGYTF.

V gene TRBV9 combines with J gene TRBJ2-7, with a tentative D call TRBD2 (6 bases). The V end lost 4 bases, the J end lost 3 bases, and 11 bases lay between the germline ends. The CDR3 loop spans 13 amino acids. Germline CDR1 reads SGDLS; CDR2 reads YYNGEE. The CDR3: CASSRNGGYEQYF. For the CDR3, the DNA is TGTGCCAGCAGCCGTAACGGGGGCTACGAGCAGTACTTC.

The chain recombines TRBV7-9 with TRBJ1-2, with 9 bases aligning to TRBD1. The J segment lost 8 bases and the V segment lost 3 bases, leaving 13 bases of the junction unmatched. The V gene's germline CDR1 is SEHNR and CDR2 FQNEAQ (reference sequence). CDR3 length equals 16 residues. The CDR3 coding sequence is TGTGCCAGCAGCTTGTCACAGGGGGCAAGAGGATCGGGCTACACCTTC. It specifies CASSLSQGARGSGYTF.

The chain employs TRBV7-9 and TRBJ1-3; D gene ambiguous. There are 15 residues in the CDR3. Germline-derived CDR1 and CDR2 are SEHNR and FQNEAQ (reference sequence). Deletions cut 3 bases from V and 0 bases from J, with 9 bases between. This chain's CDR3 is CASSFERVSGNTIYF. CDR3 bases: TGTGCCAGCAGCTTTGAGAGGGTCTCTGGAAACACCATATATTTT.

CDR3 bases: TGTGCCAGCATTGCGGGAAACACCGGGGAGCTGTTTTTT. This translates into CASIAGNTGELFF. The V call is TRBV2, the J call TRBJ2-2; maybe TRBD2 (6 bases). V lost 7 bases to trimming and J lost 2 bases, with 8 bases between them. Germline V gene sequence: CDR1 SNHLY, CDR2 FYNNEI. The length of the CDR3 is 13 residues.

J is TRBJ2-7 and V is TRBV19; 9 bases match TRBD1. The junction had 5 bases not matched to a gene; V was cut back by 1 base and J by 4 bases. The CDR3 is made up of 15 amino acids. Per germline, CDR1 LNHDA and CDR2 SQIVND (reference sequence). CDR3 region: CASSIGMGQGYEQYF. The CDR3 DNA reads TGTGCCAGTAGTATAGGGATGGGACAGGGATACGAGCAGTACTTC.

J is TRBJ1-5 and V is TRBV4-2; no clear D gene. Germline CDR1 and CDR2: LGHNA and YNFKEQ. This CDR3 region has 15 residues. The V gene lost 0 bases and the J gene lost 2 bases, with 8 bases spanning the gap. The CDR3 nucleotides are TGTGCCAGCAGCCAAGAACGTTCGGGCAATCAGCCCCAGCATTTT. Residues: CASSQERSGNQPQHF.

This clone was seen more than once but under ten times. The chain links TRBV9 to TRBJ2-7; 12 nucleotides agree with TRBD2. The V gene's germline CDR1 is SGDLS and CDR2 YYNGEE. CDR3 length: 15 amino acids. V trimming: 0 bases; J trimming: 5 bases; junction bases outside the gene matches: 3. DNA for the CDR3: TGTGCCAGCAGCGTAGGACTAGCGGGAGATAACGAGCAGTACTTC. Amino acids: CASSVGLAGDNEQYF.

This rearrangement joins TRBV30 to TRBJ1-2; D is unresolved. CDR1 and CDR2 (germline): GTSNPN, SVGIG (reference sequence). The length of the CDR3 is 12 residues. The CDR3 reads CAISFPRDGYTF. Here the CDR3 DNA reads TGTGCGATCTCCTTCCCGAGGGATGGCTACACCTTC.

The rearrangement uses TRBV28 and TRBJ2-7, with TRBD1 identical over 10 bases. The ends lost 1 base at V and 3 bases at J; junction bases unmatched: 15. Germline V gives CDR1 MDHEN, CDR2 SYDVKM. This CDR3 contains 19 residues. Here the CDR3 DNA reads TGTGCCAGCAGTTTATCCTCCCCCTTAACCCGGGACAGGGGCTACGAGCAGTACTTC. Protein: CASSLSSPLTRDRGYEQYF.

The gene calls are TRBV25-1 and TRBJ2-7; 8 bases fit TRBD2. J was trimmed by 2 bases and V by 3 bases; bases with no gene match: 3. CDR3 size: 14 residues. Germline V gene data show CDR1 as MGHDK and CDR2 as SYGVNS. The CDR3 DNA follows: TGTGCCAGCAGTGATACTAGCGGAGCCTACGAGCAGTACTTC. Its translation: CASSDTSGAYEQYF.

The chain employs TRBV18 and TRBJ2-7, with 7 nucleotides matching TRBD1. V lost 6 bases and J lost 6; bases outside the gene matches: 5. The CDR3 has 12 residues. Per the germline V gene, CDR1 is KGHSH and CDR2 is LQKENI. CDR3 region: CASSPDRVEQYF. Here the CDR3 DNA reads TGTGCCAGCTCCCCCGACAGGGTCGAGCAGTACTTC.

This clone was seen a single time. The J gene is TRBJ2-7, the V gene TRBV7-9; 7 nucleotides line up with TRBD1. The V gene end was trimmed by 5 bases and the J gene end by 2 bases; junction bases not matched to a gene: 6. The CDR3 has 14 residues. Per germline, CDR1 SEHNR and CDR2 FQNEAQ (reference sequence). CDR3 in DNA: TGTGCCAGCAGCCTGGGACAGCACACCTACGAGCAGTACTTC. Translating gives CASSLGQHTYEQYF.

CDR3 nucleotide sequence: TGTGCCAGCAGTGACAGCCCCGGGACTAGCATACAGACCCAGTACTTC. It encodes CASSDSPGTSIQTQYF. The rearrangement uses TRBV27 and TRBJ2-5, with TRBD2 matching 9 bases. V lost 5 bases and J lost 6; bases outside the gene matches: 13. Germline V gene data show CDR1 as MNHEY and CDR2 as SMNVEV (reference sequence). The CDR3 runs 16 residues.